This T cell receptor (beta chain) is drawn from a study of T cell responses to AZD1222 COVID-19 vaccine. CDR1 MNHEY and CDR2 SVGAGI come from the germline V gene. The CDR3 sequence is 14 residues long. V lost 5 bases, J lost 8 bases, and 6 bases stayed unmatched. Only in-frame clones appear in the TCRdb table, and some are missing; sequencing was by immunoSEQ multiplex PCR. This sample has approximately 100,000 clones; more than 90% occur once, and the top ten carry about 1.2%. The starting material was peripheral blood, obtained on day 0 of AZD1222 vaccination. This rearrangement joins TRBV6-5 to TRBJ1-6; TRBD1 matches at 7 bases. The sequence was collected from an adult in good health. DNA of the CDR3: TGTGCCAGCAGTCGCCAGGGGGAAGATTCACCCCTCCACTTT. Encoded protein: CASSRQGEDSPLHF.